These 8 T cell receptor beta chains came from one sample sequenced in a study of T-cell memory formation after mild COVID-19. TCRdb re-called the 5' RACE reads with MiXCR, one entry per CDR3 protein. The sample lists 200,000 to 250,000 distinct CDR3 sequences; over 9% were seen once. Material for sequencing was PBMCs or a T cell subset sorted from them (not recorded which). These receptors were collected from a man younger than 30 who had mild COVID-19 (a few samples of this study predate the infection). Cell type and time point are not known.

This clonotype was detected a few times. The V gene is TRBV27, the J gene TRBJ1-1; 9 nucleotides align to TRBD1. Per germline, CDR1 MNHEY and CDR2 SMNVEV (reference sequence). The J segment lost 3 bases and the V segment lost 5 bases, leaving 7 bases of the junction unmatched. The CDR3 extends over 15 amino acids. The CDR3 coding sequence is TGTGCCAGCAGTGGGGGACAGGGACGGGACACTGAAGCTTTCTTT. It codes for CASSGGQGRDTEAFF.

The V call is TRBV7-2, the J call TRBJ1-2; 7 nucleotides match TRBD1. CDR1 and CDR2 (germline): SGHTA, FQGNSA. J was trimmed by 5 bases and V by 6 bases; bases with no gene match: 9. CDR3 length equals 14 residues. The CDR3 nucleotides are TGTGCCAGCAGTTCGGACAGGCCGAGTTATGGCTACACCTTC. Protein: CASSSDRPSYGYTF.

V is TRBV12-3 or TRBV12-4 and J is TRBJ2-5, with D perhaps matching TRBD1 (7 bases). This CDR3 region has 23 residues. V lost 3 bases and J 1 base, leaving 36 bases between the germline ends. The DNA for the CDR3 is TGTGCCAGCAGTTTGAACAGGGGAGGACTAACTCATCCCAAAATAAACGTCCAAGAGACCCAGTACTTC. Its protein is CASSLNRGGLTHPKINVQETQYF.

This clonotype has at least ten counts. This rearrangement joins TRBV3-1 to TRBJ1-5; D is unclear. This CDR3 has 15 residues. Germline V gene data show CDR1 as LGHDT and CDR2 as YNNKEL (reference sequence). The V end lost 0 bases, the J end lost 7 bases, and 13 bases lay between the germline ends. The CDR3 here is CASSQDEGLQQPQHF. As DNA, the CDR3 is TGTGCCAGCAGCCAAGATGAAGGGTTACAGCAGCCCCAGCATTTT.

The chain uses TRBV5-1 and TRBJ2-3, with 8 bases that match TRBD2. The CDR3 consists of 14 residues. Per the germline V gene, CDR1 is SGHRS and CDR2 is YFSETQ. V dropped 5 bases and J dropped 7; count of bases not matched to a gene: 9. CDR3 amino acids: CASSIAGYPHTQYF. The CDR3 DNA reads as TGCGCCAGCAGTATAGCGGGGTATCCTCATACGCAGTATTTT.

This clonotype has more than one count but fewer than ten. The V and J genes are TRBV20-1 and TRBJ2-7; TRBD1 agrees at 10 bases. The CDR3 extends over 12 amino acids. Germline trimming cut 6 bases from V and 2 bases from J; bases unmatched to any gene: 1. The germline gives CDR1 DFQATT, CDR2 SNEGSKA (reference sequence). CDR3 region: CSAGTGAYEQYF. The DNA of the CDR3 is TGCAGTGCAGGGACAGGGGCCTACGAGCAGTACTTC.

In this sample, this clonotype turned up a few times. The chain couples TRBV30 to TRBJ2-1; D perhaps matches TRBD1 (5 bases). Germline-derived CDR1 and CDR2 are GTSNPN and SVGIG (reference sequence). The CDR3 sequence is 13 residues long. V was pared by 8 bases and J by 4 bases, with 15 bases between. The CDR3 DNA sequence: TGTGCCGGCCCTGGGGCCACGTACAATGAGCAGTTCTTC. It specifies CAGPGATYNEQFF.

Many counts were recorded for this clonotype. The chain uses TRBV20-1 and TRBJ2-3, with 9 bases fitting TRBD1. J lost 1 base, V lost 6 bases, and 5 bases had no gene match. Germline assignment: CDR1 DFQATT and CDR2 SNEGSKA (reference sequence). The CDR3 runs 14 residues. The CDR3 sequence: CSANRGLGTDTQYF. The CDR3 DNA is TGCAGTGCAAACAGGGGGCTGGGCACAGATACGCAGTATTTT.